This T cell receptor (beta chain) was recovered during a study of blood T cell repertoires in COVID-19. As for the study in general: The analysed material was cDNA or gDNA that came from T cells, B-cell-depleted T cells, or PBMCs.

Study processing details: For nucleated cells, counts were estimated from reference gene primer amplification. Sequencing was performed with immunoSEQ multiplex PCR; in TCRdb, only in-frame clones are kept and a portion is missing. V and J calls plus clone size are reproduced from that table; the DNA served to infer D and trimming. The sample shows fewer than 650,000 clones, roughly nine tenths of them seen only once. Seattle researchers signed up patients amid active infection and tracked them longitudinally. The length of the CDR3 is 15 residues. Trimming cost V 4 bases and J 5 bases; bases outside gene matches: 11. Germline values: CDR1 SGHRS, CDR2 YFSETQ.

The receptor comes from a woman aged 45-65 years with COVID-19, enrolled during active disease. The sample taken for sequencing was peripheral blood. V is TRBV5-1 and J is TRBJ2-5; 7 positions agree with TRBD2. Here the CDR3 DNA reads TGCGCCAGCAGCCTGGGGGGGGATCCCCGGGAGACCCAGTACTTC. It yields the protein CASSLGGDPRETQYF.